This paragraph covers one T cell receptor beta chain sequence. The antigen is undetermined. This CDR3 is built from 14 residues. J was trimmed by 3 bases and V by 2 bases; bases with no gene match: 2. CDR1 and CDR2 (germline): SGDLS, YYNGEE. The data are from a study of shared clonotypes between healthy human individuals. Whole-study findings and limits: Naive CD4 clonotypes were shared across several donors at 4% to 5%. In having few donors, the study represented limited genetic and exposure-history diversity. Clonotypes not shared had lower generation probabilities than those common to all four donors.

Terminally differentiated effector memory CD45RA+ cells were left out of the naive CD8 fraction, which was CD45RO-negative and positively selected for CCR7. Genomic DNA of every subset was divided equally among multiple immunoSEQ plates. The repertoire was sequenced with immunoSEQ multiplex PCR; TCRdb's copy has only in-frame clones and lacks some. This sample yields 2 million to 2.5 million clones, of which about 93% are seen a single time; 1.5% to 2% belongs to the top ten. The chain combines TRBV9 with TRBJ1-3, with TRBD1 matching 7 bases. The sequenced sample consisted of naive CD8+ T cells from PBMCs. The clonotype comes from a man aged 18 to 29 in good health. Some clones in this sample may be carry-over from other donors' samples. The CDR3 sequence: CASSVDRLGNTIYF. DNA of the CDR3: TGTGCCAGCAGCGTGGACAGGCTTGGAAACACCATATATTTT. The full variable domain, its missing parts supplied by reference TRBV9 and TRBJ1-3, is DSGVTQTPKHLITATGQRVTLRCSPRSGDLSVYWYQQSLDQGLQFLIQYYNGEERAKGNILERFSAQQFPDLHSELNLSSLELGDSALYFCASSVDRLGNTIYFGEGSWLTVV.